Below, 16 T cell receptor beta chains from the same sample are listed, as sequenced in a study of T cells in Graves' hyperthyroidism and ophthalmopathy. Using RNA transcripts as the source, TCR beta CDR3 regions were amplified. HTBI primers were the set used in a first-round RT-PCR of the TCR CDR3. TCRdb called the multiplex PCR reads again in MiXCR, with one record for every CDR3 protein. The sample includes 560,000 or so distinct CDR3 sequences, nearly 20% seen only once; the top ten take over 45%. What was sequenced was blood. These receptors were collected from a man aged 40-50 years with Graves' ophthalmopathy.

The V and J genes are TRBV30 and TRBJ2-7, with D uncertain. The CDR3 loop spans 12 amino acids. The germline CDR1 and CDR2 sequences are GTSNPN and SVGIG (reference sequence). Trimming pared 4 bases from V and 2 bases from J, leaving 9 bases between. This CDR3 reads CAWTPTTYEQYF. The CDR3 DNA follows: TGTGCCTGGACGCCGACAACCTACGAGCAGTACTTC.

This clonotype was observed a handful of times. For the CDR3, the DNA is TGTGCCCTTACGGGGCAGGCCAACACCGGGGAGCTGTTTTTT. Its protein product is CALTGQANTGELFF. V gene TRBV7-9 combines with J gene TRBJ2-2, with D perhaps given as TRBD1 or TRBD2 (5 bases each). The CDR3 extends over 14 amino acids. V was pared by 11 bases and J by 2 bases, with 15 bases between. Germline CDR1 and CDR2: SEHNR and FQNEAQ (reference sequence).

The chain recombines TRBV11-2 with TRBJ2-1; 7 positions agree with TRBD1. CDR1 is SGHAT and CDR2 is FQNNGV in the germline V gene. V was clipped by 4 bases and J by 7 bases; unmatched bases: 4. This CDR3 is 13 amino acids long. The CDR3 here is CASSSQGHNEQFF. The CDR3, as DNA: TGTGCCAGCAGCTCACAGGGGCATAATGAGCAGTTCTTC.

This rearrangement joins TRBV20-1 to TRBJ2-3, with 10 bases fitting TRBD2. CDR1 and CDR2 from the germline V gene are DFQATT and SNEGSKA (reference sequence). The CDR3 extends over 14 amino acids. After removal of 5 bases from V and 4 bases from J, the junction contained 6 bases not matched to a gene. The chain's CDR3 is CSAYSGGSPDTQYF. The CDR3 nucleotides read TGCAGTGCTTATAGCGGGGGGAGTCCAGATACGCAGTATTTT.

This clonotype was seen a few times. V is TRBV3-1 and J is TRBJ2-4; D gene unclear. The CDR3 has 13 amino acids. Trimming stripped 1 base from V and 16 bases from J, with 17 bases between. Germline-derived CDR1 and CDR2 are LGHDT and YNNKEL (reference sequence). This CDR3 is CASSQAPLRRTYF. DNA for the CDR3: TGTGCCAGCAGCCAAGCCCCCTTGCGCAGAACCTACTTC.

This clonotype turned up a few times. This rearrangement joins TRBV11-3 to TRBJ2-3; 16 bases match TRBD2. This CDR3 is built from 18 residues. Germline V gives CDR1 SGHNT, CDR2 YENEEA. V was clipped by 5 bases and J by 0 bases; unmatched bases: 5. The CDR3 is CASSQGLAGGISTDTQYF. The CDR3 nucleotides read TGTGCCAGCAGCCAGGGACTAGCGGGAGGGATCAGCACAGATACGCAGTATTTT.

The table lists this clonotype with a few counts. This chain connects TRBV7-8 to TRBJ2-5; tentative D call: TRBD1 (6 bases). The V end lost 5 bases, the J end lost 5 bases, and 12 bases lay between the germline ends. The germline CDR1 and CDR2 sequences are SGHVS and FQNEAQ. This CDR3 contains 13 residues. CDR3: CASSQDQGETQYF. The CDR3 nucleotides read TGTGCCAGCAGCCAGGACCAGGGGGAGACCCAGTACTTC.

This clonotype was observed at least ten times. The chain joins TRBV2 to TRBJ1-3; D remains unclear. The CDR3 totals 17 residues. The germline V gene encodes CDR1 SNHLY and CDR2 FYNNEI. Trimming removed 2 bases from V and 0 bases from J, with 14 bases in between. The CDR3 spells CASSERVHLDSGNTIYF. DNA for the CDR3: TGTGCCAGCAGTGAAAGAGTGCATCTGGACTCTGGAAACACCATATATTTT.

The CDR3: CASSPTQHYPQETQYF. The CDR3 DNA sequence: TGTGCCAGCAGCCCGACGCAACACTACCCACAAGAGACCCAGTACTTC. The chain joins TRBV7-9 to TRBJ2-5; D gene uncertain. Germline assignment: CDR1 SEHNR and CDR2 FQNEAQ (reference sequence). There are 16 residues in the CDR3. With 5 bases removed from V and 2 bases from J, the gap between germline ends came to 18 bases.

This clonotype was detected ten times or more. The chain links TRBV6-1 to TRBJ2-7; 12 bases are a match to TRBD2. This CDR3 is built from 15 residues. J gave up 2 bases and V 6 bases, and 5 bases lay outside the gene matches. CDR1 is MNHNS, CDR2 SASEGT, per germline. For the CDR3, the DNA is TGTGCCAGCAGACCCACTAGCGGGGGGACCTACGAGCAGTACTTC. This codes for CASRPTSGGTYEQYF.

This clonotype was picked up many times. The gene calls are TRBV30 and TRBJ1-1; 9 bases are a match to TRBD1. This CDR3 region has 13 residues. Trimming cost V 4 bases and J 6 bases; bases outside gene matches: 6. CDR1 and CDR2 from the germline V gene are GTSNPN and SVGIG (reference sequence). The DNA of the CDR3 is TGTGCCTGGACCGGGACAGGGTTCTCTGAAGCTTTCTTT. This encodes CAWTGTGFSEAFF.

In this sample, this clonotype turned up many times. The J gene is TRBJ1-5, the V gene TRBV3-1, with D uncertain. Germline loops: CDR1 LGHDT, CDR2 YNNKEL (reference sequence). Between the trimmed V and J ends, which lost 0 bases and 10 bases, there was a span of 13 bases. The CDR3 runs 14 residues. The CDR3 bases are TGTGCCAGCAGCCAAGATCAGTCGATCCCTCCCCAGCATTTT. It yields the protein CASSQDQSIPPQHF.

The chain recombines TRBV10-3 with TRBJ2-1; 10 nucleotides match TRBD2. V shed 5 bases, J shed 4 bases, and the junction held 8 bases outside the gene matches. Looked up from germline, CDR1 is ENHRY and CDR2 is SYGVKD. The CDR3 loop spans 16 amino acids. The DNA for the CDR3 is TGTGCCATCAGTCGAGCCCTAGCGGGGGCTTACAATGAGCAGTTCTTC. This sequence encodes CAISRALAGAYNEQFF.

This clonotype was found a few times. The V call is TRBV28, the J call TRBJ1-4; 8 bases agree with TRBD1. The CDR3 consists of 14 residues. J gave up 11 bases and V 5 bases, and 10 bases lay outside the gene matches. Germline loops: CDR1 MDHEN, CDR2 SYDVKM. The CDR3 DNA reads as TGTGCCAGCAGTCTACAGGGGGGTGCGAAGAAACTGTTTTTT. Residues: CASSLQGGAKKLFF.

Many counts were recorded for this clonotype. This chain connects TRBV28 to TRBJ2-3, with D maybe TRBD1 (5 bases). Germline V gives CDR1 MDHEN, CDR2 SYDVKM. V was shortened by 3 bases and J by 7 bases, with 14 bases between the two germline ends. The CDR3 is 14 residues long. As DNA, the CDR3 is TGTGCCAGCAGTTTCCAGGGCTCCCGCAATACGCAGTATTTT. Protein product: CASSFQGSRNTQYF. Combining the CDR3 with reference TRBV28 and TRBJ2-3 gives the whole variable domain DVKVTQSSRYLVKRTGEKVFLECVQDMDHENMFWYRQDPGLGLRLIYFSYDVKMKEKGDIPEGYSVSREKKERFSLILESASTNQTSMYLCASSFQGSRNTQYFGPGTRLTVL.

This rearrangement joins TRBV10-1 to TRBJ1-6, with no clear D. Trimming removed 4 bases from V and 0 bases from J, with 10 bases in between. Germline V gene lookup returns CDR1 WNHNN and CDR2 SYGVQD (reference sequence). This CDR3 spans 16 amino acids. CDR3 coding DNA: TGCGCCAGCAGTGGATCGCCAAACTCCTATAATTCACCCCTCCACTTT. It is translated as CASSGSPNSYNSPLHF.